This is a list of T cell receptor beta chains from one sample in a study of a mutant IDH1 vaccine in newly diagnosed glioma. Generated by immunoSEQ multiplex PCR, the TCRdb table keeps only in-frame clones and is missing some. The repertoire has about 92,000 clones, 80% of them found once; the top ten carry 6.5% to 9.5%. The material sequenced was PBMCs, taken from a glioma patient treated with radiotherapy, temozolomide or both. The source of these receptors is a man aged 35-49 years with glioma. Each CDR3 is given with its conserved first and last residue. D genes are given only for firm matches. The size field is filled for only some rows; it gives once, few, many or a size class.

TRBJ1-2 - - TRBV7-9 TGTGCCAGCAGCCGGACAGACTACTATGGCTACACCTTC CASSRTDYYGYTF
TRBJ2-2 - TRBD1 TRBV7-9 TGTGCCAGCAGCCTCATACAGGGGGCGCGGGGGGAGCTGTTTTTT CASSLIQGARGELFF
TRBJ2-7 - TRBD1 TRBV7-8 TGTGCCAGCAGCTCCAGGGATGGACAGGGAATGGGCAGCCACGAGCAGTACTTC CASSSRDGQGMGSHEQYF
TRBJ1-2 - TRBD1 TRBV27 TGTGCCAGCAGTTATTGGACAGGGGGCGCACAAGGCTACACCTTC CASSYWTGGAQGYTF
TRBJ2-7 - - TRBV7-9 TGTGCCAGCAGCTCCGATTATTGGCAGTACTTC CASSSDYWQYF
TRBJ1-5 - - TRBV19 TGTGCCAGCTCTGGGACACTCAATCAGCCCCAGCATTTT CASSGTLNQPQHF
TRBJ2-4 - TRBD1 TRBV7-2 TGTGCCAGCAGCCCCAGAGCGGGACAGGGGCGGGACATTCAGTACTTC CASSPRAGQGRDIQYF
TRBJ1-2 - TRBD1 TRBV7-9 TGTGCCAGCAGCCAAACAGGGGAGACCAATGGCTACACCTTC CASSQTGETNGYTF
TRBJ1-2 - - TRBV18 TGTGCCAGCTCACCGAGTATCGGGTTCGACTATGGCTACACCTTC CASSPSIGFDYGYTF
TRBJ2-1 - - TRBV19 TGTGCCAGTAGTATAGGCGCTGAGCAGTTCTTC CASSIGAEQFF
TRBJ1-4 - - TRBV14 TGTGCCAGCAGCCAAGATTTCGGGGGGCTTACGAGAAAACTGTTTTTT CASSQDFGGLTRKLFF
TRBJ1-5 - - TRBV7-2 TGTGCCAGCAGCTTTTTGTACAATCAGCCCCAGCATTTT CASSFLYNQPQHF
TRBJ1-2 - - TRBV29-1 TGCAGCGTTGGAGAACAGGGAAAGGGGGACTATGGCTACACCTTC CSVGEQGKGDYGYTF
TRBJ1-2 - - TRBV19 TGTGCCAGTAGTCCTGCCGTTGGTAGGGGCTACACCTTC CASSPAVGRGYTF
TRBJ1-2 - TRBD1 TRBV9 TGTGCCAGCAGCGTTGAGCCGGGACAGGGTCCCTCCCTTTATGGCTACACCTTC CASSVEPGQGPSLYGYTF
TRBJ2-3 - TRBD2 TRBV7-9 TGTGCCAGCAGCTTGCTAGCGGGGGGAGCAGATACGCAGTATTTT CASSLLAGGADTQYF
TRBJ2-3 - - TRBV6-4 TGTGCCAGCAGTGACTCGTTCGGGAGAACAGATACGCAGTATTTT CASSDSFGRTDTQYF
TRBJ1-1 - - TRBV11-3 TGTGCCAGCAGCCTAGAGAGTGGAGGAGGGAACACTGAAGCTTTCTTT CASSLESGGGNTEAFF
TRBJ2-3 - - TRBV7-6 TGTGCCAGCAGACCGACTACTTCTAGCACAGATACGCAGTATTTT CASRPTTSSTDTQYF
TRBJ1-5 few - TRBV4-1 TGCGCCAGCAGCCAAGGCTCCGACCTCACTCAGCCCCAGCATTTT CASSQGSDLTQPQHF
TRBJ2-3 - TRBD1 TRBV30 TGTGCCTGGAGCCGTCTGGGACAGGGTATCACAGATACGCAGTATTTT CAWSRLGQGITDTQYF
TRBJ1-2 - TRBD1 TRBV10-3 TGTGCCATCAGTGAGATTGGACAGGGGGCGCGAGGCTACACCTTC CAISEIGQGARGYTF
TRBJ1-5 once TRBD1 TRBV5-1 TGCGCCAGCAGCCCGGGACAGGGCGGGGGTCAGCCCCAGCATTTT CASSPGQGGGQPQHF
TRBJ1-2 - - TRBV28 TGTGCCAGCAGTTTATCGGCTTGGGGCTACACCTTC CASSLSAWGYTF
TRBJ2-1 - TRBD1 TRBV6-4 TGTGCCAGCCGGGGACAGGGTTACAATGAGCAGTTCTTC CASRGQGYNEQFF
TRBJ2-7 - - TRBV9 TGTGCCAGCAGCGTAGACTACGAGCAGTACTTC CASSVDYEQYF
TRBJ1-1 - - TRBV6-5 TGTGCCAGCAGCCCCAGGCGGGATGAAGCTTTCTTT CASSPRRDEAFF
TRBJ1-6 - - TRBV5-6 TGTGCCAGCAGCTTTGACGTGGGGAAGTCACCCCTCCACTTT CASSFDVGKSPLHF
TRBJ1-1 - TRBD1 TRBV7-3 TGTGCCAGCAGCCTTGGGACAGGGCCCAAAGCTGAAGCTTTCTTT CASSLGTGPKAEAFF
TRBJ1-1 - TRBD1 TRBV4-2 TGTGCCAGCAGCCAAGATCAGCAGGGGGCTGAAGCTTTCTTT CASSQDQQGAEAFF